Presented here are 22 T cell receptor beta chains from one specimen sequenced in a study of blood T cell repertoires in COVID-19. Generated by immunoSEQ multiplex PCR, the TCRdb table keeps only in-frame clones and is missing some. The data hold some 270,000 clones, with approximately 85% observed a single time. Sequenced input: peripheral blood. These receptors originate from a human donor with COVID-19, enrolled during active disease. The donor label of this sample is uncertain.

This chain uses TRBV6-4 with TRBJ2-1; 10 bases line up with TRBD2. Germline values: CDR1 MRHNA, CDR2 SNTAGT. Unmatched junction bases numbered 2, after V lost 5 bases and J lost 1 base. The CDR3 loop spans 15 amino acids. In DNA form, the CDR3 reads TGTGCCAGCAGTTTGACTAGCGGGTCCTACAATGAGCAGTTCTTC. It is translated as CASSLTSGSYNEQFF.

The rearrangement links TRBV19 to TRBJ2-2, with 8 bases fitting TRBD1. Germline assignment: CDR1 LNHDA and CDR2 SQIVND (reference sequence). J gave up 1 base and V 6 bases, and 10 bases lay outside the gene matches. The CDR3 has 17 residues. CDR3 DNA: TGTGCCAGTAGATTAGGGGCCGGACAGGGGAACACCGGGGAGCTGTTTTTT. Protein product: CASRLGAGQGNTGELFF.

The chain links TRBV6-1 to TRBJ2-5; TRBD1 is a possible D gene (7 bases). Between the trimmed V and J ends, which lost 3 bases and 9 bases, there was a span of 20 bases. Germline V gene sequence: CDR1 MNHNS, CDR2 SASEGT. The CDR3 is made up of 15 amino acids. The CDR3 loop reads CASSDEGGAWEAQYF. Here the CDR3 DNA reads TGTGCCAGCAGTGACGAAGGGGGCGCATGGGAGGCCCAGTACTTC.

This chain connects TRBV3-1 (or the pseudogene TRBV3-2) to TRBJ1-6, with D uncertain. Germline V gene lookup returns CDR1 LGHDT and CDR2 YNNKEL (reference sequence). This CDR3 is 13 amino acids long. Trimming stripped 4 bases from V and 10 bases from J, with 11 bases between. CDR3 sequence reads: CASSPTWRSPLHF. The CDR3 nucleotides read TGTGCCAGCAGCCCCACTTGGAGGTCACCCCTCCACTTT.

This clone was seen a single time. The CDR3 reads CASSVVASGFTDTQYF. The CDR3 DNA is TGTGCCAGCAGCGTAGTGGCTAGCGGGTTCACAGATACGCAGTATTTT. This sequence joins TRBV9 and TRBJ2-3; 8 bases align to TRBD2. Looked up from germline, CDR1 is SGDLS and CDR2 is YYNGEE. CDR3 size: 16 residues. V was pared by 0 bases and J by 2 bases, with 5 bases of the junction left unmatched.

This sequence joins TRBV7-9 and TRBJ2-2, with 8 bases aligning to TRBD2. CDR3 length equals 17 residues. Germline CDR1 is SEHNR and CDR2 is FQNEAQ (reference sequence). V shed 5 bases and J 2 bases; nucleotides not matched to a gene: 10. The CDR3 here is CASSDTGGPGNTGELFF. The CDR3 DNA sequence: TGTGCCAGCAGCGACACGGGAGGGCCCGGTAACACCGGGGAGCTGTTTTTT.

This chain uses TRBV25-1 with TRBJ2-1, with D perhaps matching TRBD2 (6 bases). This CDR3 comprises 13 residues. Germline V gene sequence: CDR1 MGHDK, CDR2 SYGVNS. Trimming removed 2 bases from V and 6 bases from J, with 8 bases in between. In nucleotides, the CDR3 is TGTGCCAGCAGTGAAGCGGGATTCAATGAGCAGTTCTTC. Amino acid sequence: CASSEAGFNEQFF.

This clone was counted once. The chain couples TRBV7-9 to TRBJ2-7; 7 bases fit TRBD1. The CDR3 contains 16 residues. Germline trimming cut 4 bases from V and 0 bases from J; bases unmatched to any gene: 9. From germline, CDR1 is SEHNR and CDR2 FQNEAQ (reference sequence). The DNA for the CDR3 is TGTGCCAGCAGCTCATCAGGGGGTTTAAGCTCCTACGAGCAGTACTTC. This sequence encodes CASSSSGGLSSYEQYF.

Written as DNA, the CDR3 is TGTGCCAGCAGCCCTCAGGCGGGGATTAATGAAAAACTGTTTTTT. It specifies CASSPQAGINEKLFF. V is TRBV14 and J is TRBJ1-4, with unresolved D. The CDR3 loop spans 15 amino acids. V lost 4 bases and J 4 bases, leaving 13 bases between the germline ends. Germline V CDR1 and CDR2: SGHDN, FVKESK.

The rearrangement uses TRBV29-1 and TRBJ1-1; maybe TRBD1 (5 bases). CDR1 and CDR2 (germline): SQVTM, ANQGSEA. This CDR3 has 15 residues. Trimming cost V 3 bases and J 1 base, with 15 bases left between them. The CDR3 loop reads CSVDGRGRANTEAFF. CDR3 in DNA: TGCAGCGTTGACGGTCGAGGCAGGGCGAACACTGAAGCTTTCTTT.

CDR3 region: CASSPLGADTYNEQFF. The CDR3 region has the DNA TGTGCCAGCTCACCTCTCGGCGCGGATACCTACAATGAGCAGTTCTTC. The chain has TRBV18 and TRBJ2-1; D is unresolved. The CDR3 consists of 16 residues. The V and J ends lost 3 bases and 2 bases respectively, with 14 bases between them. Germline loops: CDR1 KGHSH, CDR2 LQKENI.

This clone appeared once. The rearrangement links TRBV27 to TRBJ2-1; TRBD2 agrees at 10 bases. The CDR3 is made up of 15 amino acids. Looked up from germline, CDR1 is MNHEY and CDR2 is SMNVEV (reference sequence). V gave up 3 bases and J gave up 3 bases; unmatched junction bases: 2. The DNA for the CDR3 is TGTGCCAGCAGTTTCAGCGGGGGGGGCTACAATGAGCAGTTCTTC. Encoded protein: CASSFSGGGYNEQFF.

The chain links TRBV19 to TRBJ2-5; 10 nucleotides align to TRBD2. The V segment lost 6 bases and the J segment 2 bases; nucleotides outside the gene matches: 6. This CDR3 region has 15 residues. CDR1 is LNHDA, CDR2 SQIVND, per germline (reference sequence). This CDR3 is CASSPSGGPQETQYF. CDR3 in DNA: TGTGCCAGTAGCCCTAGCGGGGGCCCTCAAGAGACCCAGTACTTC.

V usage is TRBV24-1 and J usage is TRBJ2-5; the match to TRBD2 covers 7 bases. The CDR3 totals 15 residues. CDR1 and CDR2 (germline): KGHDR, SFDVKD. J gave up 2 bases and V 4 bases, and 6 bases lay outside the gene matches. The CDR3 bases are TGTGCCACCAGTGACCACTCTAGCGGTCAAGAGACCCAGTACTTC. Its protein product is CATSDHSSGQETQYF.

The chain has TRBV19 and TRBJ1-2; TRBD1 aligns across 7 bases. CDR3 length: 14 amino acids. V lost 5 bases and J lost 4; bases outside the gene matches: 7. Per the germline V gene, CDR1 is LNHDA and CDR2 is SQIVND (reference sequence). The CDR3 spells CASSPDRTSYGYTF. The CDR3 DNA reads as TGTGCCAGTAGTCCGGACAGGACCTCCTATGGCTACACCTTC.

This chain connects TRBV27 to TRBJ2-7; D may be TRBD1 (5 bases). From germline, CDR1 is MNHEY and CDR2 SMNVEV (reference sequence). Trimming pared 3 bases from V and 4 bases from J, leaving 13 bases between. The CDR3 is 14 amino acids. The CDR3 DNA is TGTGCCAGCAGTTTTCGACAGTCATCGTACGAGCAGTACTTC. This translates into CASSFRQSSYEQYF.

The chain couples TRBV5-1 to TRBJ2-5; D might be TRBD1 (5 bases). V was trimmed by 5 bases and J by 3 bases, leaving 14 bases between them. Per germline, CDR1 SGHRS and CDR2 YFSETQ. CDR3 length equals 14 residues. CDR3 amino acids: CASRGVQIEETQYF. The CDR3 nucleotides read TGCGCCAGCAGAGGGGTACAAATCGAAGAGACCCAGTACTTC.

This clone was picked up one time. The chain recombines TRBV28 with TRBJ1-5, with 10 bases matching TRBD1. V was clipped by 3 bases and J by 7 bases; unmatched bases: 6. This CDR3 region has 15 residues. Germline V gene sequence: CDR1 MDHEN, CDR2 SYDVKM. CDR3 DNA: TGTGCCAGCAGTTTCCGGGACAGGGGAATACAGCCCCAGCATTTT. Amino acid sequence: CASSFRDRGIQPQHF.

The chain combines TRBV18 with TRBJ1-1; a possible D gene is TRBD1 (5 bases). CDR1 and CDR2 (germline): KGHSH, LQKENI. Trimming shortened V by 4 bases and J by 0 bases, and 12 bases separated the two germline ends. CDR3 length equals 15 residues. CDR3 coding DNA: TGTGCCAGCTCACAATATGGGGCCTTGAACACTGAAGCTTTCTTT. It yields the protein CASSQYGALNTEAFF.

This clone was counted once. This chain uses TRBV11-3 with TRBJ2-3; D gene uncertain. V lost 2 bases and J lost 0, with 3 bases in between. Germline CDR1 reads SGHNT; CDR2 reads YENEEA. The CDR3 loop spans 13 amino acids. The DNA of the CDR3 is TGTGCCAGCAGCTTACCAAGCACAGATACGCAGTATTTT. Amino acids: CASSLPSTDTQYF.

This clone was picked up one time. This chain uses TRBV4-1 with TRBJ1-2; no clear D gene. Germline CDR1 reads MGHRA; CDR2 reads YSYEKL. V was cut by 4 bases and J by 7 bases, with 10 bases left in between. The length of the CDR3 is 12 residues. DNA for the CDR3: TGCGCCAGCAGCCCGACTTATGGTGGCTACACCTTC. It translates to CASSPTYGGYTF.

The V gene is TRBV28, the J gene TRBJ1-5, with D possibly TRBD1 on 5 matching bases. The V end lost 8 bases, the J end lost 5 bases, and 13 bases lay between the germline ends. The CDR3 covers 13 residues. Per the germline V gene, CDR1 is MDHEN and CDR2 is SYDVKM. The CDR3 coding sequence is TGTGCCAGCGGCGGAGGGGTTCATCAGCCCCAGCATTTT. The encoded protein is CASGGGVHQPQHF.